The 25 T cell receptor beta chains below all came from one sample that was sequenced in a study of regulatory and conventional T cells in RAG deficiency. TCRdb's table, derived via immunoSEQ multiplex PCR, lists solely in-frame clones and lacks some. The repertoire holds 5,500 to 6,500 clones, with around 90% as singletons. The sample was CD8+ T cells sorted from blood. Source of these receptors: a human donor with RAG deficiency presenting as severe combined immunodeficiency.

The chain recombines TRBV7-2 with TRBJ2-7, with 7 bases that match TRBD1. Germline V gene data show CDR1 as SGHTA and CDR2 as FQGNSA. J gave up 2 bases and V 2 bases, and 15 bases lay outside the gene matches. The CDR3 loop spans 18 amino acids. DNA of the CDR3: TGTGCCAGCAGCTTATCCCCCGGGACAGAGATTTTACCCTACGAGCAGTACTTC. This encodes CASSLSPGTEILPYEQYF. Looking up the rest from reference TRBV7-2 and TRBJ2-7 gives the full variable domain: GAGVSQSPSNKVTEKGKDVELRCDPISGHTALYWYRQSLGQGLEFLIYFQGNSAPDKSGLPSDRFSAERTGGSVSTLTIQRTQQEDSAVYLCASSLSPGTEILPYEQYFGPGTRLTVT.

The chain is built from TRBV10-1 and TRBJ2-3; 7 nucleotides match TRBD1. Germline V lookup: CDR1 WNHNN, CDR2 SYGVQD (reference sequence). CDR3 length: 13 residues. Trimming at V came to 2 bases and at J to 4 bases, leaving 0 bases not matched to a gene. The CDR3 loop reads CASSEDRADTQYF. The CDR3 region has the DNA TGCGCCAGCAGTGAGGACAGGGCAGATACGCAGTATTTT.

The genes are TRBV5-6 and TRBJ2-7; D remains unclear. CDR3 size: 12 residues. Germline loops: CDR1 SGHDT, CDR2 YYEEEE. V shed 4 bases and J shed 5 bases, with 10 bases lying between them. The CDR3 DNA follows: TGTGCCAGCAGCCCTCAGAACCACGAGCAGTACTTC. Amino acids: CASSPQNHEQYF.

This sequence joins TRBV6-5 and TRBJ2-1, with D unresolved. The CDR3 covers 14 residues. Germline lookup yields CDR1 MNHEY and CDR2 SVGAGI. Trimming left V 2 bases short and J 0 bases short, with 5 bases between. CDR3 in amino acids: CASSYASSYNEQFF. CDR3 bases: TGTGCCAGCAGTTACGCTAGCTCCTACAATGAGCAGTTCTTC.

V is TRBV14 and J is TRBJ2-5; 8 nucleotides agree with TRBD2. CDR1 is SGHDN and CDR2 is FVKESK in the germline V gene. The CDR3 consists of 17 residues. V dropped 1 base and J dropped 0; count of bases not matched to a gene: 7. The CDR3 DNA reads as TGTGCCAGCAGCCAAGCCTCAGCGGGAGCGGACCAAGAGACCCAGTACTTC. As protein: CASSQASAGADQETQYF.

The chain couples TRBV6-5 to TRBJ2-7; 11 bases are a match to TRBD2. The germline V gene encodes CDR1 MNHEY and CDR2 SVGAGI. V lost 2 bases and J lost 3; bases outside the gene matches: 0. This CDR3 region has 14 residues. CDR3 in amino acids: CASSYGTSGYEQYF. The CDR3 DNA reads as TGTGCCAGCAGTTACGGGACTAGCGGCTACGAGCAGTACTTC.

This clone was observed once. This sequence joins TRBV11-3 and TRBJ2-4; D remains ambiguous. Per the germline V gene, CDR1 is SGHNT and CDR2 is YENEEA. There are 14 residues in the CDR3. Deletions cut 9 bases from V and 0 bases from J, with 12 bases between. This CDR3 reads CARFFGLAKNIQYF. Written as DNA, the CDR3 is TGTGCCAGATTTTTCGGGTTAGCCAAAAACATTCAGTACTTC.

The CDR3 DNA reads TGTGCCAGCCTATCAGGGGGCGCAGAGACCCAGTACTTC. It translates to CASLSGGAETQYF. This chain links TRBV2 with TRBJ2-5; 8 bases match TRBD1. J lost 4 bases, V lost 8 bases, and 6 bases had no gene match. The CDR3 is made up of 13 amino acids. The V gene's germline CDR1 is SNHLY and CDR2 FYNNEI.

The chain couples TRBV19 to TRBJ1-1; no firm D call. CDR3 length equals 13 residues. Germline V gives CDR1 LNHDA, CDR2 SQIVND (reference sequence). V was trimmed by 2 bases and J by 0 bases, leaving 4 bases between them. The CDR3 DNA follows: TGTGCCAGTAGTATACAGATGAACACTGAAGCTTTCTTT. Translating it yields CASSIQMNTEAFF.

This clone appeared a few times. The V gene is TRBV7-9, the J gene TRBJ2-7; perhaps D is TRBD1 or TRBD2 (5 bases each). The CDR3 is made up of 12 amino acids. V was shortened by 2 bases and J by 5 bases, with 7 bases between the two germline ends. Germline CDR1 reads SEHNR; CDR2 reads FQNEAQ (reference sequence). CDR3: CASSLLGDEQYF. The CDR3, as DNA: TGTGCCAGCAGCTTATTGGGGGACGAGCAGTACTTC.

The DNA for the CDR3 is TGCGCCAGCAGCCAAGTCGGGCACCTCAATGAGCAGTTCTTC. Protein sequence: CASSQVGHLNEQFF. This chain links TRBV4-1 with TRBJ2-1; no reliable D call. The V gene lost 1 base and the J gene lost 6 bases, with 10 bases spanning the gap. The CDR3 is 14 residues long. Per germline, CDR1 MGHRA and CDR2 YSYEKL.

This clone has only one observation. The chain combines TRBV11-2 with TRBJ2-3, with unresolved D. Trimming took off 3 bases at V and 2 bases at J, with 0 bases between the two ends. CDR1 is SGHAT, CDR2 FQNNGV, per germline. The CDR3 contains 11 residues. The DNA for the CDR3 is TGTGCCAGCAGCTTCACAGATACGCAGTATTTT. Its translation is CASSFTDTQYF.

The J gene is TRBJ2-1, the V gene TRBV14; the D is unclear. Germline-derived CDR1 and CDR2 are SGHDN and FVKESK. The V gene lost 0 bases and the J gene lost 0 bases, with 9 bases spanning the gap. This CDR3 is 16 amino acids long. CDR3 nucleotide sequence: TGTGCCAGCAGCCAAGATCAAGGCGGCTCCTACAATGAGCAGTTCTTC. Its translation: CASSQDQGGSYNEQFF.

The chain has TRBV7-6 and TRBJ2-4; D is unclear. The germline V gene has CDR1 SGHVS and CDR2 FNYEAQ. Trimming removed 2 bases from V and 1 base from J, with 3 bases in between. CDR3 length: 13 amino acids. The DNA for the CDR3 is TGTGCCAGCAGCTTACAGGCCAAAAACATTCAGTACTTC. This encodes CASSLQAKNIQYF.

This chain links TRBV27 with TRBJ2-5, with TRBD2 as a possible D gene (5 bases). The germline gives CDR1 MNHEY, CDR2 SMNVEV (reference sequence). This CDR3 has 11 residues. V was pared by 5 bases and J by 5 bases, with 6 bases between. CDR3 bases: TGTGCCAGCAGTCGAGGGGAGACCCAGTACTTC. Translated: CASSRGETQYF.

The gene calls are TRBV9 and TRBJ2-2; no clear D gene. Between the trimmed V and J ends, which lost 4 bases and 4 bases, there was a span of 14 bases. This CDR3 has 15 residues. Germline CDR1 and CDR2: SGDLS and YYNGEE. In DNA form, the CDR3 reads TGTGCCAGCAGCCCCAATCTCCCGGGCACCGGGGAGCTGTTTTTT. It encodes CASSPNLPGTGELFF.

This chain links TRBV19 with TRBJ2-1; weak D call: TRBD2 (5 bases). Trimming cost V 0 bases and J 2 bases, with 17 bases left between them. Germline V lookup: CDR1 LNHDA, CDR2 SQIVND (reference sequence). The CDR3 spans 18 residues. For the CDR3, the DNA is TGTGCCAGTAGTATAGATCTGAGGGCGGCGGTGACCTACAATGAGCAGTTCTTC. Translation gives CASSIDLRAAVTYNEQFF.

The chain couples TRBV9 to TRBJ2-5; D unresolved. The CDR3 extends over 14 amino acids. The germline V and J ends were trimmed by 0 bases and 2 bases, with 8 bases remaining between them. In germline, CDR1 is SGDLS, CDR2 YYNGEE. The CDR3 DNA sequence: TGTGCCAGCAGCGTAGACGGGCTACAAGAGACCCAGTACTTC. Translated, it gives CASSVDGLQETQYF.

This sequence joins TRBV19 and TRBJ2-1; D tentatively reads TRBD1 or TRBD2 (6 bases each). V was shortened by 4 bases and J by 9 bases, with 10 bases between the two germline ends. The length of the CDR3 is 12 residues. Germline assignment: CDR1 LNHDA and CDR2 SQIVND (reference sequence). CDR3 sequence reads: CASSTGATEQFF. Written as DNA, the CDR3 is TGTGCCAGTAGTACGGGGGCGACTGAGCAGTTCTTC.

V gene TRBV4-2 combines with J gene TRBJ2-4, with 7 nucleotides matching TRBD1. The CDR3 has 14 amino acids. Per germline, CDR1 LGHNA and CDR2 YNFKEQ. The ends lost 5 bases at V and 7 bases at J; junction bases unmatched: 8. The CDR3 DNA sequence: TGTGCCAGCAGCGCCTTGAGGGGGCGGAACATTCAGTACTTC. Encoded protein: CASSALRGRNIQYF.

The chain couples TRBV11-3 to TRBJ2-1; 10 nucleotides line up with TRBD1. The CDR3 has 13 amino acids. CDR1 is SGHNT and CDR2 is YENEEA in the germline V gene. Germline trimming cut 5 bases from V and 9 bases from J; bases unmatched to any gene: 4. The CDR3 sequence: CASSPDRGREQFF. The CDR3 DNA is TGTGCCAGCAGCCCAGACAGGGGGCGTGAGCAGTTCTTC.

The CDR3 DNA follows: TGTGCCAGCAGCTTAGCAGGGGCCTACGAGCAGTACTTC. Amino acid sequence: CASSLAGAYEQYF. The chain couples TRBV7-8 to TRBJ2-7; perhaps TRBD1 as D (5 bases). V lost 0 bases to trimming and J lost 2 bases, with 5 bases between them. The CDR3 covers 13 residues. Germline lookup yields CDR1 SGHVS and CDR2 FQNEAQ.

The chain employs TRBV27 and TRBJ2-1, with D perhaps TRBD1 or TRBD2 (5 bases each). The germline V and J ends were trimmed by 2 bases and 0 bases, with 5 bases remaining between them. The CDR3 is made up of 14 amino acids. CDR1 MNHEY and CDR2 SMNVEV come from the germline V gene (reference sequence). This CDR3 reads CASSLGGSYNEQFF. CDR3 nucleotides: TGTGCCAGCAGTTTAGGGGGCTCCTACAATGAGCAGTTCTTC.

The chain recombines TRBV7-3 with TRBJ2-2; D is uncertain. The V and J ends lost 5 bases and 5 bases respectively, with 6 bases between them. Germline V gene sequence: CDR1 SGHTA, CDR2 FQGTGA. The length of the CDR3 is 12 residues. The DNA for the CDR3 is TGTGCCAGCAGCGTATGGACCGGGGAGCTGTTTTTT. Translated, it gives CASSVWTGELFF.

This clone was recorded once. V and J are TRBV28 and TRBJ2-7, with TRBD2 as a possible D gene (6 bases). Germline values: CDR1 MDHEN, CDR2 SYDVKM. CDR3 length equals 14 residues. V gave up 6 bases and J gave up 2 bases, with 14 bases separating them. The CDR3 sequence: CASRSGPATYEQYF. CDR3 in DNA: TGTGCCAGCAGAAGCGGGCCAGCCACCTACGAGCAGTACTTC.